These 10 T cell receptor beta chains were sequenced from one sample in a study of CD8+ T cells in alopecia areata. The sequencing template was cDNA reverse transcribed from extracted RNA. Using immunoSEQ multiplex PCR, the repertoire was profiled, and TCRdb retains in-frame clones only, with some absent. The sample lists around 300,000 clones; approximately 60% were seen once. Treatment here: oral pan-JAK inhibitor, 5-10 mg twice daily. The specimen comprised CD4+ T cells sorted from blood, sampled at week 52, from a patient treated with tofacitinib. The receptors derive from a human donor with alopecia areata.

The rearrangement uses TRBV7-2 and TRBJ2-7; D gene unclear. Germline CDR1 reads SGHTA; CDR2 reads FQGNSA. Deletions cut 1 base from V and 2 bases from J, with 3 bases between. This CDR3 contains 12 residues. DNA of the CDR3: TGTGCCAGCAGCTTAGTGGCCTACGAGCAGTACTTC. Amino acids: CASSLVAYEQYF. Drawing the rest from reference TRBV7-2 and TRBJ2-7, the complete variable domain is GAGVSQSPSNKVTEKGKDVELRCDPISGHTALYWYRQSLGQGLEFLIYFQGNSAPDKSGLPSDRFSAERTGGSVSTLTIQRTQQEDSAVYLCASSLVAYEQYFGPGTRLTVT.

The chain links TRBV4-1 to TRBJ2-3; tentatively, D is TRBD1 (6 bases). CDR1 and CDR2 (germline): MGHRA, YSYEKL. V was pared by 4 bases and J by 1 base, with 12 bases between. CDR3 size: 15 residues. CDR3 region: CASSPPGVGTDTQYF. The CDR3 DNA sequence: TGCGCCAGCAGCCCGCCAGGGGTGGGCACAGATACGCAGTATTTT.

The V and J genes are TRBV7-2 and TRBJ2-7; D gene unclear. Per the germline V gene, CDR1 is SGHTA and CDR2 is FQGNSA. The CDR3 consists of 14 residues. V was pared by 0 bases and J by 7 bases, with 13 bases between. The DNA for the CDR3 is TGTGCCAGCAGCTTAGCGCTCGGAAATTGGGAGCAGTACTTC. Encoded protein: CASSLALGNWEQYF. Combining the CDR3 with reference TRBV7-2 and TRBJ2-7 gives the whole variable domain GAGVSQSPSNKVTEKGKDVELRCDPISGHTALYWYRQSLGQGLEFLIYFQGNSAPDKSGLPSDRFSAERTGGSVSTLTIQRTQQEDSAVYLCASSLALGNWEQYFGPGTRLTVT.

The chain uses TRBV27 and TRBJ1-2; weak D call: TRBD1 (5 bases). Germline assignment: CDR1 MNHEY and CDR2 SMNVEV (reference sequence). Trimming took 3 bases from V and 8 from J, leaving 13 bases between them. This CDR3 is built from 13 residues. The CDR3 loop is CASSFRQGGGYTF. The CDR3 DNA reads as TGTGCCAGCAGTTTTCGGCAGGGTGGGGGCTACACCTTC.

Regarding this clone: The junction shows a germline mismatch at one end, possibly a read error. The chain uses TRBV7-7 and TRBJ2-5; 8 nucleotides line up with TRBD1. CDR3 size: 14 residues. Germline values: CDR1 SSHAT, CDR2 FNYEAQ (reference sequence). The CDR3: CASSPGQGGETQYF. The CDR3 bases are TGTGCTAGCAGCCCAGGACAGGGCGGGGAGACCCAGTACTTC.

The chain joins TRBV15 to TRBJ2-1; D gene ambiguous. CDR1 and CDR2 (germline): LNHNV, YYDKDF (reference sequence). This CDR3 contains 16 residues. Trimming cost V 4 bases and J 0 bases, with 13 bases left between them. The CDR3 DNA reads TGTGCCACCAGCACAGCCCCATTGAGCTCCTACAATGAGCAGTTCTTC. It specifies CATSTAPLSSYNEQFF.

This clone showed up just a few times. The chain has TRBV29-1 and TRBJ2-1, with 8 nucleotides matching TRBD1. The CDR3 is 13 amino acids. Germline V gene sequence: CDR1 SQVTM, CDR2 ANQGSEA. V lost 6 bases to trimming and J lost 7 bases; unmatched junction nucleotides: 8. The CDR3: CSVAGQGTNEQFF. Here the CDR3 DNA reads TGCAGCGTCGCCGGACAGGGTACGAATGAGCAGTTCTTC.

V and J are TRBV5-6 and TRBJ2-3; D gene ambiguous. The V end was cut by 1 base, the J end by 8 bases, with 5 bases between. Germline CDR1 SGHDT, CDR2 YYEEEE. The CDR3 length is 11 residues. DNA for the CDR3: TGTGCCAGCAGCTTGTCCAGTACGCAGTATTTT. Amino acids: CASSLSSTQYF.

Details on this clone: Other DNA sequences within the sample encode an identical CDR3. The chain carries TRBV30 and TRBJ1-5; TRBD1 is a possible D gene (5 bases). Deletions cut 0 bases from V and 7 bases from J, with 7 bases between. CDR3 length: 12 amino acids. The germline CDR1 and CDR2 sequences are GTSNPN and SVGIG (reference sequence). CDR3 sequence reads: CAWSVRGQPQHF. Written as DNA, the CDR3 is TGTGCCTGGAGTGTTCGGGGGCAGCCCCAGCATTTT.

J is TRBJ2-7 and V is TRBV30; 11 nucleotides agree with TRBD1. The J segment lost 5 bases and the V segment lost 4 bases, leaving 10 bases of the junction unmatched. Germline loops: CDR1 GTSNPN, CDR2 SVGIG (reference sequence). The CDR3 loop spans 15 amino acids. The CDR3 is CAWTMGGTGGHEQYF. The DNA of the CDR3 is TGTGCCTGGACCATGGGGGGGACAGGGGGTCACGAGCAGTACTTC.